The sequence of this TCR beta chain was determined in a study of identical twins. Findings and caveats of the study: Clonotypes of the beta chain that were abundant in cord blood carried fewer insertions (memory repertoires showed none).

The CDR3 has 15 residues. Of note for this clonotype: The target antigen is unknown.

Using its own MiXCR run on the 5' RACE reads, TCRdb lists one record per CDR3 protein. The repertoire has about 520,000 distinct CDR3 sequences, about 20% of them found once; the top ten carry roughly 0.91%. The sample was also reused in another study, on T cells expressing NK-cell markers.

Sequencing was carried out using CD4+ T cells sorted from blood. The chain uses TRBV12-2 and TRBJ2-2; the table's D gene call, TRBD2, was not cross checked with the DNA. TRBV12-2 has pseudogene status. The receptor comes from a woman between 18 and 29 years old in good health. The CDR3 DNA reads TGTGCAAGTCGAGCCGGGACTCCAAACACCGGGGAGCTGTTTTTT. Translated: CASRAGTPNTGELFF.